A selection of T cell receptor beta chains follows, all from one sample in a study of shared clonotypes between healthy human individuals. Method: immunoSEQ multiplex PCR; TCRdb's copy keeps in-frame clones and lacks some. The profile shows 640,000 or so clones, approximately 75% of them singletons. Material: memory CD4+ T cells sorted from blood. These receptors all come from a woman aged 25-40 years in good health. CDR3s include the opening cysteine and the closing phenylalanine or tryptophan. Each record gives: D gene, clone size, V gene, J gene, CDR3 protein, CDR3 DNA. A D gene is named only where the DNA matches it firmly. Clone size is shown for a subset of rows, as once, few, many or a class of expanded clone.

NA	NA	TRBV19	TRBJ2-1	CASSIALDSSYNEQFF	TGTGCCAGTAGTATAGCCCTAGACAGCTCCTACAATGAGCAGTTCTTC
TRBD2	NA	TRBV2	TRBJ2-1	CASSPRAGGYNEQFF	TGTGCCAGCAGTCCTCGAGCGGGAGGCTACAATGAGCAGTTCTTC
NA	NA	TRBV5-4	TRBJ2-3	CASKNTDTQYF	TGTGCCAGCAAGAACACAGATACGCAGTATTTT
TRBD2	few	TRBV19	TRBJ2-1	CASSIRAGSTSLSYNEQFF	TGTGCCAGTAGTATAAGAGCGGGGTCCACCTCCCTCTCCTACAATGAGCAGTTCTTC
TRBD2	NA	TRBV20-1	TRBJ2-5	CSALLQREQYF	TGCAGTGCCCTTTTGCAGCGGGAGCAGTACTTC
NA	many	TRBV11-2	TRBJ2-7	CASSALAASYEQYF	TGTGCCAGCAGCGCACTGGCTGCCTCCTACGAGCAGTACTTC
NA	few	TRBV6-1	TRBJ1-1	CASSNQGPENTEAFF	TGTGCCAGCAGTAATCAGGGGCCCGAGAACACTGAAGCTTTCTTT
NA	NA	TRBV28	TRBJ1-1	CASSTGLRTEAFF	TGTGCCAGCAGTACAGGGTTGAGAACTGAAGCTTTCTTT
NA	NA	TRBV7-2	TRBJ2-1	CASSKKVEQFF	TGTGCCAGCAGCAAAAAGGTTGAGCAGTTCTTC
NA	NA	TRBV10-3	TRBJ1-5	CAISEGPNQPQHF	TGTGCCATCAGTGAGGGACCAAATCAGCCCCAGCATTTT
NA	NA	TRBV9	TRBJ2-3	CASSPGVSATDTQYF	TGTGCCAGCAGCCCAGGCGTGTCGGCCACAGATACGCAGTATTTT
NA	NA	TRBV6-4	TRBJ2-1	CASRSKEKKRGGSYNEQFF	TGTGCCAGCAGGAGTAAGGAGAAGAAGAGGGGCGGCTCCTACAATGAGCAGTTCTTC
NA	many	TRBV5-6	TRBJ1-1	CASSLFENTEAFF	TGTGCCAGCAGCTTGTTCGAGAACACTGAAGCTTTCTTT
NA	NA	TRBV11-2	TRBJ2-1	CASSPDPRRGRNEQFF	TGTGCCAGCAGCCCCGACCCAAGACGAGGAAGGAATGAGCAGTTCTTC
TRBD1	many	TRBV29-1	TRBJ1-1	CSVYRGPLNTEAFF	TGCAGCGTTTACAGGGGCCCCCTAAACACTGAAGCTTTCTTT
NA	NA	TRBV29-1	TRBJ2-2	CSVERPGVQVFGTGELFF	TGCAGCGTTGAAAGGCCGGGCGTGCAGGTCTTCGGGACCGGGGAGCTGTTTTTT
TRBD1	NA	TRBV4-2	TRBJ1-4	CASSYGQGDEKLFF	TGTGCCAGCAGCTATGGACAGGGGGATGAAAAACTGTTTTTT
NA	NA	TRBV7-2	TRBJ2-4	CASSLAAKNIQYF	TGTGCCAGCAGCTTAGCAGCCAAAAACATTCAGTACTTC
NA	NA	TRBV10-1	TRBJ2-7	CASSESGQRYEQYF	TGCGCCAGCAGTGAATCCGGACAGCGCTACGAGCAGTACTTC
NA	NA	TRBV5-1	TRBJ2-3	CASSLPGTTTDTQYF	TGCGCCAGCAGCTTACCCGGGACGACCACAGATACGCAGTATTTT
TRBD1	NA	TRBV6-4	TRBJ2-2	CASSPGQYTGELFF	TGTGCCAGCAGCCCGGGACAGTACACCGGGGAGCTGTTTTTT
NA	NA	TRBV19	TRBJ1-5	CASSILFRGPAHQPQHF	TGTGCCAGTAGTATCCTTTTCAGAGGGCCGGCACATCAGCCCCAGCATTTT
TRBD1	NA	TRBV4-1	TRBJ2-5	CASSHSQGIQETQYF	TGCGCCAGCAGCCACTCACAGGGGATCCAAGAGACCCAGTACTTC
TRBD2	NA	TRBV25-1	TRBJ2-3	CASRDPTGTSGRNTQYF	TGTGCCAGCAGGGACCCCACCGGGACTAGCGGGAGAAATACGCAGTATTTT